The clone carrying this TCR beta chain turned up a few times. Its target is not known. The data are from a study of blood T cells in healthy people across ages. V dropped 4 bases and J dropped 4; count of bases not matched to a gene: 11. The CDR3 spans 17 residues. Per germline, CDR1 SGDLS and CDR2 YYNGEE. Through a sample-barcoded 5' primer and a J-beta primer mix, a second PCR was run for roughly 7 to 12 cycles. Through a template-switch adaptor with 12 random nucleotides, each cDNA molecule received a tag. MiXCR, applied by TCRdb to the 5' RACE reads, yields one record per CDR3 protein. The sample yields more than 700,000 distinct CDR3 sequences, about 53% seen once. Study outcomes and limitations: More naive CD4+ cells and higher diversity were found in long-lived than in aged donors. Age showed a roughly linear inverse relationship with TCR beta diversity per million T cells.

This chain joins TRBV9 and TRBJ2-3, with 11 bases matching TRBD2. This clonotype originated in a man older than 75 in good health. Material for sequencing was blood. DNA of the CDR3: TGTGCCAGCAGCCCCCAGCCTAGCGGGAGGAGCGCAGATACGCAGTATTTT. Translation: CASSPQPSGRSADTQYF.